These 15 T cell receptor beta chains came from one sample sequenced in a study of cytomegalovirus exposure and HLA in healthy donors. The PCR had 60 Vbeta and 13 Jbeta primers. Clones were read by immunoSEQ multiplex PCR, and TCRdb kept only the in-frame ones, dropping some. This table has about 95,000 clones, 70% appearing once. Source material: PBMCs. The source is a woman between 45 and 60 years old in good health and CMV-seropositive.

The chain joins TRBV27 to TRBJ1-2; D might be TRBD1 (5 bases). V dropped 4 bases and J dropped 6 bases, with 12 bases sitting between them. The CDR3 spans 13 residues. Germline CDR1 and CDR2: MNHEY and SMNVEV (reference sequence). CDR3 DNA: TGTGCCAGCAGTTACAGGCAAGGTCATGGCTACACCTTC. Its translation: CASSYRQGHGYTF.

This chain links TRBV7-9 with TRBJ2-7; possible D gene TRBD2, 5 bases. The CDR3 loop spans 13 amino acids. V was clipped by 4 bases and J by 5 bases, with 12 bases between them. Germline V gene data show CDR1 as SEHNR and CDR2 as FQNEAQ (reference sequence). The CDR3 sequence is CASSSRPGNEQYF. In DNA, the CDR3 is TGTGCCAGCAGCTCCCGGCCCGGGAACGAGCAGTACTTC.

As for this clone: A read error may account for a junction end that differs from germline. The chain has TRBV7-9 and TRBJ1-1; 11 nucleotides align to TRBD1. CDR3 length equals 16 residues. Germline CDR1 and CDR2: SEHNR and FQNEAQ (reference sequence). The CDR3 nucleotides are TGTTCCAGCAGCGGACAGGGGGCTCGTTCAGCTCTTGAAGCTTTCTTT. Translated, it gives CSSSGQGARSALEAFF.

This sequence joins TRBV7-2 and TRBJ2-5; 7 bases map to TRBD2. After removal of 5 bases from V and 4 bases from J, the junction contained 7 bases not matched to a gene. CDR3 size: 14 residues. The germline CDR1 and CDR2 sequences are SGHTA and FQGNSA. In nucleotides, the CDR3 is TGTGCCAGCAGCCTTGGTATAGCGGGAGAGACCCAGTACTTC. Its translation: CASSLGIAGETQYF.

The CDR3 sequence: CASSLGPGETQYF. In nucleotides, the CDR3 is TGTGCCAGCAGCTTAGGTCCGGGGGAGACCCAGTACTTC. The chain carries TRBV7-9 and TRBJ2-5, with a possible D match to TRBD2 (5 bases). The germline V gene encodes CDR1 SEHNR and CDR2 FQNEAQ (reference sequence). The CDR3 has 13 residues. Deletions cut 1 base from V and 5 bases from J, with 8 bases between.

This clone was counted a few times. The V gene is TRBV28, the J gene TRBJ1-2; possibly TRBD1 for D (5 bases). V gave up 8 bases and J gave up 2 bases, with 9 bases separating them. This CDR3 has 12 amino acids. Germline CDR1 and CDR2: MDHEN and SYDVKM. CDR3 DNA: TGTGCCAGCTCCTCAGGGAACTATGGCTACACCTTC. Amino acid sequence: CASSSGNYGYTF.

This clone was picked up one time. The V gene is TRBV6-6, the J gene TRBJ2-7, with a possible D match to TRBD1 (6 bases). This CDR3 is 16 amino acids long. Germline assignment: CDR1 MNHNY and CDR2 SVGAGI (reference sequence). Trimming left V 2 bases short and J 5 bases short, with 19 bases between. The CDR3: CASSYGNQQGWDEQYF. In DNA, the CDR3 is TGTGCCAGCAGTTACGGAAACCAACAGGGTTGGGACGAGCAGTACTTC.

This rearrangement joins TRBV13 to TRBJ2-3; 9 bases fit TRBD2. The CDR3 loop spans 15 amino acids. V was clipped by 5 bases and J by 1 base; unmatched bases: 4. Looked up from germline, CDR1 is PRHDT and CDR2 is FYEKMQ (reference sequence). The CDR3 is CASSKGLARTDTQYF. In DNA, the CDR3 is TGTGCCAGCAGCAAGGGACTAGCCCGCACAGATACGCAGTATTTT.

This chain joins TRBV27 and TRBJ2-3, with D maybe TRBD2 (6 bases). CDR1 and CDR2 from the germline V gene are MNHEY and SMNVEV (reference sequence). The CDR3 runs 12 residues. Deletions cut 7 bases from V and 1 base from J, with 6 bases between. This CDR3 reads CASTGGTDTQYF. DNA of the CDR3: TGTGCCAGCACGGGGGGCACAGATACGCAGTATTTT.

This clone has just a few counts. V and J are TRBV7-9 and TRBJ1-1, with D possibly TRBD1 on 6 matching bases. Germline V gene sequence: CDR1 SEHNR, CDR2 FQNEAQ (reference sequence). The CDR3 is 14 amino acids. V was trimmed by 5 bases and J by 1 base, leaving 11 bases between them. The CDR3 nucleotides read TGTGCCAGCAGCCCACAGGGTCAGAACACTGAAGCTTTCTTT. Translated: CASSPQGQNTEAFF.

The sample holds one count of this clone. The CDR3 nucleotides read TGTGCCAGCAGTCCCCCGGGGGGCAGGTACGAGCAGTACTTC. The encoded protein is CASSPPGGRYEQYF. The genes are TRBV6-5 and TRBJ2-5; weak D call: TRBD2 (7 bases). The end of the DNA is better explained by TRBJ2-7, so the J call may be wrong. CDR3 length: 14 residues. The germline CDR1 and CDR2 sequences are MNHEY and SVGAGI.

The rearrangement joins TRBV18 to TRBJ2-3; no clear D. Germline V gene lookup returns CDR1 KGHSH and CDR2 LQKENI. This CDR3 spans 15 amino acids. Trimming removed 3 bases from V and 0 bases from J, with 10 bases in between. This CDR3 is CASSPGQTSTDTQYF. CDR3 sequence (DNA): TGTGCCAGCTCACCGGGTCAGACTAGCACAGATACGCAGTATTTT.

In the case of this clone: Relative to the germline gene, one junction end is altered; a read error may explain this. V gene TRBV7-9 combines with J gene TRBJ2-7, with 8 bases fitting TRBD1. Germline V gives CDR1 SEHNR, CDR2 FQNEAQ (reference sequence). The CDR3 length is 12 residues. The DNA of the CDR3 is TGTTCCAGCAGACAGGGGATCAACGAGCAGTACTTC. Protein sequence: CSSRQGINEQYF. Full variable domain (rest looked up from reference TRBV7-9 and TRBJ2-7): DTGVSQNPRHKITKRGQNVTFRCDPISEHNRLYWYRQTLGQGPEFLTYFQNEAQLEKSRLLSDRFSAERPKGSFSTLEIQRTEQGDSAMYLCSSRQGINEQYFGPGTRLTVT.

This clone appeared a few times. The V and J genes are TRBV28 and TRBJ1-6; no firm D call. V was shortened by 8 bases and J by 6 bases, with 5 bases between the two germline ends. CDR3 size: 11 residues. Germline V lookup: CDR1 MDHEN, CDR2 SYDVKM. The CDR3 region is CASASNSPLHF. The CDR3 region has the DNA TGTGCCAGCGCCAGTAATTCACCCCTCCACTTT.

The V gene is TRBV2, the J gene TRBJ2-5; perhaps TRBD2 as D (5 bases). Deletions cut 6 bases from V and 5 bases from J, with 13 bases between. Germline CDR1 reads SNHLY; CDR2 reads FYNNEI. This CDR3 region has 13 residues. The CDR3 DNA sequence: TGTGCCAGCAGGAAGGACTTCGGTGAGACCCAGTACTTC. It is translated as CASRKDFGETQYF.